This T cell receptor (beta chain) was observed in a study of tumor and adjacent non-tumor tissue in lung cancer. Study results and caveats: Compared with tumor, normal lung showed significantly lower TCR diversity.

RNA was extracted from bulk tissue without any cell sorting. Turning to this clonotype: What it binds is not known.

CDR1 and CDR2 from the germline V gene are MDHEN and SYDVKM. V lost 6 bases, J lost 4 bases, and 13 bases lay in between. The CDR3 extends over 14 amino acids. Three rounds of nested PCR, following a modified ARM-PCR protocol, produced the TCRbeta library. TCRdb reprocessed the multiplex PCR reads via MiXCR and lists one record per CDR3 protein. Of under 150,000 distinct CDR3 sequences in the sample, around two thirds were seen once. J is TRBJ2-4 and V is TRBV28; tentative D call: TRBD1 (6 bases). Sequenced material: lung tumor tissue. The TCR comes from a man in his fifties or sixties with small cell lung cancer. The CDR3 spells CASRQGGWKNIQYF. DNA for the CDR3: TGTGCCAGCAGACAGGGTGGGTGGAAAAACATTCAGTACTTC.